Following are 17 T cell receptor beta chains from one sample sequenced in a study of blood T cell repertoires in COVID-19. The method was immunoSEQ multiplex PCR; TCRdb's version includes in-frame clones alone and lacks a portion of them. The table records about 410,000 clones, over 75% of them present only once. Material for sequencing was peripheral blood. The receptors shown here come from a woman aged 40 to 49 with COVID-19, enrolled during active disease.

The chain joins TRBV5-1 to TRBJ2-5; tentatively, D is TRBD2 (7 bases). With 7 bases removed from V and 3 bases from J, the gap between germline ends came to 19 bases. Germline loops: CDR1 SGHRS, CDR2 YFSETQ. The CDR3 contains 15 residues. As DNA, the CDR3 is TGCGCCAGCTCCCCCGGGGGGCGGTTTGAAGAGACCCAGTACTTC. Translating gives CASSPGGRFEETQYF.

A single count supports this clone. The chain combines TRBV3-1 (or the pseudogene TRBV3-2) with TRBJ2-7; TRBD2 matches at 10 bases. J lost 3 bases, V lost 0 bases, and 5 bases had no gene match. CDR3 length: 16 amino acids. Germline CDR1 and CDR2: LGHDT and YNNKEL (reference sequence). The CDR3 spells CASSQERTSGYYEQYF. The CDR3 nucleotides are TGTGCCAGCAGCCAAGAAAGGACTAGCGGATACTACGAGCAGTACTTC.

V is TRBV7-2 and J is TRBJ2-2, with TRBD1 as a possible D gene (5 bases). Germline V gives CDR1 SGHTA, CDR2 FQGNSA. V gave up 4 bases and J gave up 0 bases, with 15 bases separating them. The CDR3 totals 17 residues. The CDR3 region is CASSSVYRPSNTGELFF. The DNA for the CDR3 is TGTGCCAGCAGCTCGGTATACAGGCCCTCGAACACCGGGGAGCTGTTTTTT. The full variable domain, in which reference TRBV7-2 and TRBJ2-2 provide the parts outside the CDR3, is GAGVSQSPSNKVTEKGKDVELRCDPISGHTALYWYRQSLGQGLEFLIYFQGNSAPDKSGLPSDRFSAERTGGSVSTLTIQRTQQEDSAVYLCASSSVYRPSNTGELFFGEGSRLTVL.

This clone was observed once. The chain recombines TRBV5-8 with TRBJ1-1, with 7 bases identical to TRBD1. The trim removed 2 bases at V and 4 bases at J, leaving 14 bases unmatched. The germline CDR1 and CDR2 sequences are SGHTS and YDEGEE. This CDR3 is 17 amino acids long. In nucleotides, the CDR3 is TGTGCCAGCAGCTTTTGGGCTCCAGGGGCAGGGGGCACTGAAGCTTTCTTT. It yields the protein CASSFWAPGAGGTEAFF.

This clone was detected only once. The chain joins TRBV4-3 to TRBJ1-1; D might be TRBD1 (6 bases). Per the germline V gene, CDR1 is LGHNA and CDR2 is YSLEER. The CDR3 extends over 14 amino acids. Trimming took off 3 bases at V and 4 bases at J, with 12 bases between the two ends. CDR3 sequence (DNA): TGCGCCAGCAGCCAGCCAGGGGTCACCACTGAAGCTTTCTTT. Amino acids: CASSQPGVTTEAFF.

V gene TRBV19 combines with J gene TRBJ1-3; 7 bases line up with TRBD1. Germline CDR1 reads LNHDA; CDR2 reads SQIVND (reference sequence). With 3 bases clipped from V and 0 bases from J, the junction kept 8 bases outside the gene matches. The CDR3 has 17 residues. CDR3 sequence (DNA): TGTGCCAGTAGTATCGACAGGGTCCTCGCCTCTGGAAACACCATATATTTT. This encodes CASSIDRVLASGNTIYF.

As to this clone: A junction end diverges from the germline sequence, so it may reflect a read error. In DNA form, the CDR3 reads TGTGCTAGCAGTCTCCTTCCGGGACAGGGGGCCGGGGAGCTGTTTTTT. Translated: CASSLLPGQGAGELFF. The genes are TRBV7-7 and TRBJ2-2; 11 positions match TRBD1. This CDR3 spans 16 amino acids. Looked up from germline, CDR1 is SSHAT and CDR2 is FNYEAQ (reference sequence). Based on the CDR3 plus reference TRBV7-7 and TRBJ2-2, the full variable domain is GAGVSQSPRYKVTKRGQDVTLRCDPISSHATLYWYQQALGQGPEFLTYFNYEAQPDKSGLPSDRFSAERPEGSISTLTIQRTEQRDSAMYRCASSLLPGQGAGELFFGEGSRLTVL.

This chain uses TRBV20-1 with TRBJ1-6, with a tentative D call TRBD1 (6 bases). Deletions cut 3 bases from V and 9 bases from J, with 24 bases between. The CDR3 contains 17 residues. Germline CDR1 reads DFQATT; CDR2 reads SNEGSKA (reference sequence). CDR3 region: CSASRTVQGRLGSPLHF. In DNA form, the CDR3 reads TGCAGTGCTAGTAGGACAGTTCAAGGGAGACTGGGTTCACCCCTCCACTTT.

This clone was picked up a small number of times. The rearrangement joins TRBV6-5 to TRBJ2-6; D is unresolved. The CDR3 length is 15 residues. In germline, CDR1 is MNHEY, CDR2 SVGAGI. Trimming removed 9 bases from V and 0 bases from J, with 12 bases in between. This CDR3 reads CASSTLNSGANVLTF. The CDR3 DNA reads TGTGCCAGTTCGACACTTAACTCTGGGGCCAACGTCCTGACTTTC.

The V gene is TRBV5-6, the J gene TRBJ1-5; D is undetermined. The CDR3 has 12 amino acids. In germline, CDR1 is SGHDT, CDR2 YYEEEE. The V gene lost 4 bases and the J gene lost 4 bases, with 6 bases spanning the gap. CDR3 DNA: TGTGCCAGCAGCGTCGGGAATCAGCCCCAGCATTTT. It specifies CASSVGNQPQHF.

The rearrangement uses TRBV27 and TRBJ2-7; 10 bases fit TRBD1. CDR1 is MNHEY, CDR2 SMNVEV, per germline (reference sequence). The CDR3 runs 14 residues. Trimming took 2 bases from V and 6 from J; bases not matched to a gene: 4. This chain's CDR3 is CASSLGGQGFEQYF. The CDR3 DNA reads TGTGCCAGCAGTTTAGGGGGACAGGGGTTCGAGCAGTACTTC.

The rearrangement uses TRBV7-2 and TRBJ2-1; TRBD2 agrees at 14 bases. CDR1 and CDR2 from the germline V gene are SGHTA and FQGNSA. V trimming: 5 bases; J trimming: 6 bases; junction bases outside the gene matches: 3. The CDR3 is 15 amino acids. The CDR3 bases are TGTGCCAGCAGCCGCGGACTAGCGGGAGGCAATGAGCAGTTCTTC. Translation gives CASSRGLAGGNEQFF.

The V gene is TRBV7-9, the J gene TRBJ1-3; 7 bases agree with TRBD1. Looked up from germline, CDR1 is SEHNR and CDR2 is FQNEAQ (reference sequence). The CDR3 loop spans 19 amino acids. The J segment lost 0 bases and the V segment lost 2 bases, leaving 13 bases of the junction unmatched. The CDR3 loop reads CASSLLPPHGTASGNTIYF. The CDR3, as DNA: TGTGCCAGCAGCTTACTTCCGCCCCACGGGACAGCCTCTGGAAACACCATATATTTT.

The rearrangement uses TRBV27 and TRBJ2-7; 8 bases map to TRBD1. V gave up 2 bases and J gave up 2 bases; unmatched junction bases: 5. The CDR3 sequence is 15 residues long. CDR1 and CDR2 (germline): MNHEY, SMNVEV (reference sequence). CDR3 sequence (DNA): TGTGCCAGCAGTTTACCAGGACAGGGTCCCTACGAGCAGTACTTC. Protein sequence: CASSLPGQGPYEQYF.

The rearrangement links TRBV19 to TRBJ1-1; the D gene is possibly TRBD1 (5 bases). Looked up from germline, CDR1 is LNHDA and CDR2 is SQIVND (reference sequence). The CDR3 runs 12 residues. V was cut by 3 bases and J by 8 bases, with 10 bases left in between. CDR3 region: CASSITRGEAFF. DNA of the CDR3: TGTGCCAGTAGTATCACACGGGGGGAAGCTTTCTTT.

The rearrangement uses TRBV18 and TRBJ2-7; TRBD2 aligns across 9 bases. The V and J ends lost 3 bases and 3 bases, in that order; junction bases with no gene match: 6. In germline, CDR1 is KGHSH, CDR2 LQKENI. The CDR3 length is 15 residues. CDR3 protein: CASSPRSGSVYEQYF. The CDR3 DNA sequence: TGTGCCAGCTCACCCCGTAGCGGGAGCGTCTACGAGCAGTACTTC.

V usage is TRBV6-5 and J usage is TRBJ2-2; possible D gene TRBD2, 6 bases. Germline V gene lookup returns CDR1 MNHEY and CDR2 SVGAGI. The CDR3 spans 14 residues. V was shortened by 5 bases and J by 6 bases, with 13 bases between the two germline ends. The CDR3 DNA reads TGTGCCAGCAGTCAGACTAGGACTTCCGGGGAGCTGTTTTTT. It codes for CASSQTRTSGELFF.